This TCR beta chain was captured by sequencing in a study of cytomegalovirus exposure and HLA in healthy donors. PCR employed 60 Vbeta and 13 Jbeta primers. The table came from immunoSEQ multiplex PCR; TCRdb's copy has only in-frame clones and leaves some out. The sample shows about 260,000 clones, under 80% of them seen only once. Trimming left V 4 bases short and J 7 bases short, with 13 bases between. The CDR3 is 13 residues long. CDR1 is KGHSH, CDR2 LQKENI, per germline. This clone came up a few times. The genes are TRBV18 and TRBJ1-1; TRBD1 might be the D (5 bases). Sequenced input: PBMCs. This clonotype was obtained from a female donor in good health and CMV-seronegative. This chain's CDR3 is CASSLSTVLEAFF. The CDR3 nucleotides read TGTGCCAGCTCACTTTCGACAGTCCTTGAAGCTTTCTTT.